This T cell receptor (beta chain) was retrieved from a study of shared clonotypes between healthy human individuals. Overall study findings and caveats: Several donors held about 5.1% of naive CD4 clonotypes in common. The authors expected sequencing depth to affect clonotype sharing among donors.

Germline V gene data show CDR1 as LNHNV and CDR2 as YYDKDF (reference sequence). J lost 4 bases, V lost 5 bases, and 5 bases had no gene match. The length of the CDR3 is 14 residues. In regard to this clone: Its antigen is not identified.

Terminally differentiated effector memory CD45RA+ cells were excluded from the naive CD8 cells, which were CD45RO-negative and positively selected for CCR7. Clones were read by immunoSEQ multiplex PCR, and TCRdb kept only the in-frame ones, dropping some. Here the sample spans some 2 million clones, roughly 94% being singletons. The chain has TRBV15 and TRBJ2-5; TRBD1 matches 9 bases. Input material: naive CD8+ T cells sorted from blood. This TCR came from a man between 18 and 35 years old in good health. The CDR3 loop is CATSLGQGGETQYF. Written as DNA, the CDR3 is TGTGCCACCAGCTTGGGACAGGGAGGAGAGACCCAGTACTTC.